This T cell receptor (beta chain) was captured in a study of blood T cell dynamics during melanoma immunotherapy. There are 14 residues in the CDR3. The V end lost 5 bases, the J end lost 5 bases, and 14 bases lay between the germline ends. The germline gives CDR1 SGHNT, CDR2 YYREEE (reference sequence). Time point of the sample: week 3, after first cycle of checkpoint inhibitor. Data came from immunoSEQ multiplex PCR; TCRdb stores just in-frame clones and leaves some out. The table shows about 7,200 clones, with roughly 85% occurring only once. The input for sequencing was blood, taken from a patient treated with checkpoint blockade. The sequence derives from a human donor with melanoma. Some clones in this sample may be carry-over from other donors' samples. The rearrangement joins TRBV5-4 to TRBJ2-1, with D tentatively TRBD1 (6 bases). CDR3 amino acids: CASRGQLRDNEQFF. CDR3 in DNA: TGTGCCAGCAGGGGACAACTACGGGACAATGAGCAGTTCTTC.